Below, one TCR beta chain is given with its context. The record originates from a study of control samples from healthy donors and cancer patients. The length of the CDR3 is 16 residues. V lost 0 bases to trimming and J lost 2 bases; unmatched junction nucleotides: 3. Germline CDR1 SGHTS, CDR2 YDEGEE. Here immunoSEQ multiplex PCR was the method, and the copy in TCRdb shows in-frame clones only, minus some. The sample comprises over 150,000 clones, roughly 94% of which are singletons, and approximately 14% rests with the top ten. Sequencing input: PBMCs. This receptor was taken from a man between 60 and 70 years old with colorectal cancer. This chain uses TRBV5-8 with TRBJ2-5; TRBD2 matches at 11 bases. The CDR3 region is CASSLGGTSGQETQYF. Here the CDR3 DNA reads TGTGCCAGCAGCTTGGGAGGGACTAGCGGACAAGAGACCCAGTACTTC.